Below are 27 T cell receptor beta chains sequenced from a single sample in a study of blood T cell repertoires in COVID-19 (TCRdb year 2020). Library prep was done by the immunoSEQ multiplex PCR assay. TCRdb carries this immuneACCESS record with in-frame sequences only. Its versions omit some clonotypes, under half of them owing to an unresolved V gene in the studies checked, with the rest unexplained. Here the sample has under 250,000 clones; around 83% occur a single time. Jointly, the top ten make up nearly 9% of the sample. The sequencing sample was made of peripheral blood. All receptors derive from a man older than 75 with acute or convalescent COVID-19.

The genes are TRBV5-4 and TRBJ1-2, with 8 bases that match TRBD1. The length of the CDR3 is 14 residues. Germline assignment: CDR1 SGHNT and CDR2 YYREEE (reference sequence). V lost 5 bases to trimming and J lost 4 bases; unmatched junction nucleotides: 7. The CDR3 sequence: CASRYTGGSYGYTF. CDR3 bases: TGTGCCAGCAGGTATACAGGGGGAAGCTATGGCTACACCTTC. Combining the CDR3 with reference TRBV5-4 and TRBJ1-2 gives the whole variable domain ETGVTQSPTHLIKTRGQQVTLRCSSQSGHNTVSWYQQALGQGPQFIFQYYREEENGRGNFPPRFSGLQFPNYSSELNVNALELDDSALYLCASRYTGGSYGYTFGSGTRLTVV.

The CDR3 nucleotides are TGTGCCAGCAGCAGAAACAGGGCCCCTGAAGCTTTCTTT. Encoded protein: CASSRNRAPEAFF. This chain uses TRBV5-5 with TRBJ1-1, with D possibly matching TRBD1 (6 bases). Trimming took 4 bases from V and 6 from J, leaving 13 bases between them. The germline CDR1 and CDR2 sequences are SGHKS and YYEKEE (reference sequence). The CDR3 sequence is 13 residues long.

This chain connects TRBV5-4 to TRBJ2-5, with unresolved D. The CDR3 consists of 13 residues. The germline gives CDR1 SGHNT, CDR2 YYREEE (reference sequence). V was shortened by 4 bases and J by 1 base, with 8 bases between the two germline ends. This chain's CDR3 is CASSRRGQETQYF. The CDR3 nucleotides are TGTGCCAGCAGCCGCAGAGGCCAAGAGACCCAGTACTTC. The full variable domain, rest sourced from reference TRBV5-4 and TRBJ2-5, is ETGVTQSPTHLIKTRGQQVTLRCSSQSGHNTVSWYQQALGQGPQFIFQYYREEENGRGNFPPRFSGLQFPNYSSELNVNALELDDSALYLCASSRRGQETQYFGPGTRLLVL.

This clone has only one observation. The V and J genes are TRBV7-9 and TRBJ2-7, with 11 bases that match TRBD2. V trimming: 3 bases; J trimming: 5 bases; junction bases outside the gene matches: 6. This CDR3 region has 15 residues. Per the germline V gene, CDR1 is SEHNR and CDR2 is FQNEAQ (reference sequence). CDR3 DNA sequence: TGTGCCAGCAGCTTGGGTAGCGGGAGGGCCAACGAGCAGTACTTC. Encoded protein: CASSLGSGRANEQYF.

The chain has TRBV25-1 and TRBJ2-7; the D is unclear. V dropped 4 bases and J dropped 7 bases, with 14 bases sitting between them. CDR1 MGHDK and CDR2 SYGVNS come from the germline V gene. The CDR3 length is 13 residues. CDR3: CASSAPGRREQYF. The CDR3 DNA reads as TGTGCCAGCAGTGCGCCGGGTCGCCGGGAGCAGTACTTC.

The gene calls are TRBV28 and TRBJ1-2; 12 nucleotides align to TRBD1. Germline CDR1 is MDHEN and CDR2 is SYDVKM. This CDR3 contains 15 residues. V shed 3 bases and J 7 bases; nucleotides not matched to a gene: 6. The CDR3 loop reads CASSFVGQGAFGYTF. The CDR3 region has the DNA TGTGCCAGCAGTTTTGTGGGACAGGGGGCGTTTGGCTACACCTTC.

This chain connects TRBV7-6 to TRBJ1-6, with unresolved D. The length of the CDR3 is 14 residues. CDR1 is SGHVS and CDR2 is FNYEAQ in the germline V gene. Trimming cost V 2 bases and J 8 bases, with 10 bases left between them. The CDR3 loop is CASSLPGRDSPLHF. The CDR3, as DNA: TGTGCCAGCAGCTTACCGGGTCGGGATTCACCCCTCCACTTT.

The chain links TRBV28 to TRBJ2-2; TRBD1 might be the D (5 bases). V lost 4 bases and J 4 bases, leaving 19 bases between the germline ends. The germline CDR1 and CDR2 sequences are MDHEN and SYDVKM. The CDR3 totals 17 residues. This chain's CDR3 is CASSSTLRVRGTGELFF. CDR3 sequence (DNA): TGTGCCAGCAGTTCGACGCTTAGGGTAAGGGGCACCGGGGAGCTGTTTTTT.

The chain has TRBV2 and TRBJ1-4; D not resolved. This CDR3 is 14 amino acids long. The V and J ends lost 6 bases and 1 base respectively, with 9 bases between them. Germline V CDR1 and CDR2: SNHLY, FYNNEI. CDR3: CASRVRGTNEKLFF. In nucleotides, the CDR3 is TGTGCCAGCAGAGTCCGAGGAACTAATGAAAAACTGTTTTTT.

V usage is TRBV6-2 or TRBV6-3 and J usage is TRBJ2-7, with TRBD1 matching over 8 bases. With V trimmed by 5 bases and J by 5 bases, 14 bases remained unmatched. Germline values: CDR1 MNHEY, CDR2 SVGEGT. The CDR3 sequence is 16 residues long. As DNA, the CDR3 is TGTGCCAGCAGTAAACACCCCCAGGGGGCGAGCCACGAGCAGTACTTC. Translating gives CASSKHPQGASHEQYF.

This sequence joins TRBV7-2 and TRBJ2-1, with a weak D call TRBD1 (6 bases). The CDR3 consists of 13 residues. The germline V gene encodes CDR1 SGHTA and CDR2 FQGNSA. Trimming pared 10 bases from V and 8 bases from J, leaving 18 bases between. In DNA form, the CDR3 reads TGTGCCACCAGTACAGGGATCGGGGATGAGCAGTTCTTC. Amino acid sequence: CATSTGIGDEQFF.

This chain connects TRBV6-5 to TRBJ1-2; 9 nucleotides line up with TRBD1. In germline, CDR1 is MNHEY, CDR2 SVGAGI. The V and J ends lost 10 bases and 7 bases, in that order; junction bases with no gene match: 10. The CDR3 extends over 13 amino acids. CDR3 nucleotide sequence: TGTGCCACCTCTGTCGGACAGGGGTCTGGCTACACCTTC. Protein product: CATSVGQGSGYTF.

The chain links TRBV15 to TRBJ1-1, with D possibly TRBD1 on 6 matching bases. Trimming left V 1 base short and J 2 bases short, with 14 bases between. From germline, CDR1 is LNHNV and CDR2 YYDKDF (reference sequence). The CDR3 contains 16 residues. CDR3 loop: CATSRVAGGPNTEAFF. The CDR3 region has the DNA TGTGCCACCAGCAGAGTCGCCGGGGGGCCTAACACTGAAGCTTTCTTT. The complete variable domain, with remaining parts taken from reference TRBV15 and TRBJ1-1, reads DAMVIQNPRYQVTQFGKPVTLSCSQTLNHNVMYWYQQKSSQAPKLLFHYYDKDFNNEADTPDNFQSRRPNTSFCFLDIRSPGLGDTAMYLCATSRVAGGPNTEAFFGQGTRLTVV.

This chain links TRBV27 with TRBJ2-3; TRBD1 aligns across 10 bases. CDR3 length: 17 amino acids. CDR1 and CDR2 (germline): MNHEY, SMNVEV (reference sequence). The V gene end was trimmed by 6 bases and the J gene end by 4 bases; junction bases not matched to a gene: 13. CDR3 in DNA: TGTGCCAGCAGAATCATAGGCCGGGACAGGGGCCCAGATACGCAGTATTTT. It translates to CASRIIGRDRGPDTQYF.

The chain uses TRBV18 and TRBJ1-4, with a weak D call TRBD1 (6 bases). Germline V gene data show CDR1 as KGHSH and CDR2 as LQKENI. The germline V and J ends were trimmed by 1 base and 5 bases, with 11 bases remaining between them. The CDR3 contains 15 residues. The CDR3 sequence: CASSPQNRENEKLFF. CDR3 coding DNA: TGTGCCAGCTCACCACAGAACAGGGAAAATGAAAAACTGTTTTTT.

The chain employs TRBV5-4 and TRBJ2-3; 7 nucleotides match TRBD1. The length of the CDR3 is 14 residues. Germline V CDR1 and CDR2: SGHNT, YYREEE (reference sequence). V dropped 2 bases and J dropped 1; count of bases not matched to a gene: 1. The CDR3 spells CASSFGQGTDTQYF. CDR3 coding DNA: TGTGCCAGCAGCTTCGGACAGGGCACAGATACGCAGTATTTT.

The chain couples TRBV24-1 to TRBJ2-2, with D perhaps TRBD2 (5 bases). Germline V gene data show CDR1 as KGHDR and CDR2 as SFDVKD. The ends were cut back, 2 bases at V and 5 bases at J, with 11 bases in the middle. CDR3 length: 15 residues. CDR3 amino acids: CATSDSGRLTGELFF. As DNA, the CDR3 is TGTGCCACCAGTGATTCTGGCAGACTAACCGGGGAGCTGTTTTTT.

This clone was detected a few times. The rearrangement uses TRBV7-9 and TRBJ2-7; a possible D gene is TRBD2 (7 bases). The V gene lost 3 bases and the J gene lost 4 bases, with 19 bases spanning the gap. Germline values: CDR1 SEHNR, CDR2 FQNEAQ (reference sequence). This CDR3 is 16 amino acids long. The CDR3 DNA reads TGTGCCAGCAGCTTTTTCGGGGGGCTTACCGTATACGAGCAGTACTTC. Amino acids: CASSFFGGLTVYEQYF.

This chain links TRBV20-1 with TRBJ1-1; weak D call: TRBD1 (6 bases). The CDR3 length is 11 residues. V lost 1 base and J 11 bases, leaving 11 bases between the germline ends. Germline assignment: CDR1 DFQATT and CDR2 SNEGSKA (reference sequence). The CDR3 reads CSARGGTGAFF. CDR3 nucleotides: TGCAGTGCTAGAGGAGGAACAGGGGCTTTCTTT.

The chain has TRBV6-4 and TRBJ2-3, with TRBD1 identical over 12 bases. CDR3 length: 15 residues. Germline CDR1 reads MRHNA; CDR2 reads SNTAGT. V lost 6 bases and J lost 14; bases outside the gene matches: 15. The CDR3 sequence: CASSSGTGGRGRLYF. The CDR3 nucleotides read TGTGCCAGCAGCTCCGGGACAGGGGGCAGGGGCCGGCTGTATTTT.

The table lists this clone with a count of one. CDR3 DNA: TGTGCCACCAGTGATCCTACAGGGCTCCAAGAGACCCAGTACTTC. It specifies CATSDPTGLQETQYF. The rearrangement links TRBV24-1 to TRBJ2-5, with a weak D call TRBD1 (6 bases). In germline, CDR1 is KGHDR, CDR2 SFDVKD. Trimming stripped 3 bases from V and 1 base from J, with 11 bases between. This CDR3 is built from 15 residues.

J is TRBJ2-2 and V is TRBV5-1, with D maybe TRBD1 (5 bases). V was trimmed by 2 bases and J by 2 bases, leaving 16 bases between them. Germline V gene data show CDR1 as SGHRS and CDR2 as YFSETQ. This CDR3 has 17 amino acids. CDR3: CASSLRPSGANTGELFF. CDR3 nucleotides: TGCGCCAGCAGCTTAAGGCCCTCTGGGGCCAACACCGGGGAGCTGTTTTTT.

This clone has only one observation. In DNA, the CDR3 is TGCGCCAGCAGCCAAGGGTCAGCAGCGGACACTGAAGCTTTCTTT. Its translation is CASSQGSAADTEAFF. V and J are TRBV4-1 and TRBJ1-1, with D uncertain. V was clipped by 1 base and J by 3 bases, with 12 bases between them. The CDR3 contains 15 residues. CDR1 MGHRA and CDR2 YSYEKL come from the germline V gene.

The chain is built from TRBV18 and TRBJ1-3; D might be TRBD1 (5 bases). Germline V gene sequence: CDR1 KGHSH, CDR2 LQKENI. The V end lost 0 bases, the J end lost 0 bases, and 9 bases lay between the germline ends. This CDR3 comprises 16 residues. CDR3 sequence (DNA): TGTGCCAGCTCACCACCGCAGGGTCGCTCTGGAAACACCATATATTTT. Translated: CASSPPQGRSGNTIYF.

In DNA, the CDR3 is TGTGCCAGCAGCCTGATGACAGGGAGCTACGAGCAGTACTTC. This encodes CASSLMTGSYEQYF. The chain recombines TRBV14 with TRBJ2-7, with 7 bases fitting TRBD1. V shed 4 bases, J shed 3 bases, and the junction held 6 bases outside the gene matches. CDR1 is SGHDN and CDR2 is FVKESK in the germline V gene. The CDR3 consists of 14 residues. Supplemented by reference TRBV14 and TRBJ2-7, the full variable domain reads EAGVTQFPSHSVIEKGQTVTLRCDPISGHDNLYWYRRVMGKEIKFLLHFVKESKQDESGMPNNRFLAERTGGTYSTLKVQPAELEDSGVYFCASSLMTGSYEQYFGPGTRLTVT.

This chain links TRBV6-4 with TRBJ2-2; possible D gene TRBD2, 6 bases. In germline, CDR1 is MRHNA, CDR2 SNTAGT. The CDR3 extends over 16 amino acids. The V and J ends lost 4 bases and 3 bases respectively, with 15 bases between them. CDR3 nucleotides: TGTGCCAGCAGTGGCCCCGAAGGAGGGGACACCGGGGAGCTGTTTTTT. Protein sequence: CASSGPEGGDTGELFF.

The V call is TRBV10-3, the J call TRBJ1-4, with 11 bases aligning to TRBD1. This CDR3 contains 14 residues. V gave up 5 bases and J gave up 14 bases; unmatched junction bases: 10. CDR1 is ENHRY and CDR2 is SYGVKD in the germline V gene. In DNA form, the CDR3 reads TGTGCCATCAGTCGAGGACAGGGGGCTATTCGGCTGTTTTTT. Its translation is CAISRGQGAIRLFF.